What follows describes a single T cell receptor (beta chain). What antigen it recognizes has not been identified. No base-level quality is on record; no much larger clone is a single base apart. Read against the paper, the sample's time point label means: baseline before first vaccination. Samples from vaccinated people were obtained from the UK trials COV001 and COV002, which included a single-blind randomized controlled phase 2/3 trial of AZD1222 (ChAdOx1 nCoV-19) in healthy adults. For TCRbeta chain sequencing, PBMC samples were collected from trial participants at day 0 and at day 28 after the second dose. The CDR3 regions of human TCRbeta chains were subjected to immunosequencing. On the study's bioinformatics: TCRs in the repertoires were matched against a reference library of SARS-CoV-2-specific TCRs that had been generated with the MIRA antigen-specificity platform. Breadth was defined as the fraction of unique TCRs that were SARS-CoV-2-associated. Depth was defined as the fraction of total T cells that were SARS-CoV-2-associated. Using the MIRA data, each spike-specific TCR was mapped to the spike region that the TCR reacts to and placed in a CD4 or CD8 class. Log10-transformed breadth and depth values were compared by one-way ANOVA with Sidak's multiple comparisons tests. TCRdb took over this immuneACCESS table, retaining in-frame rearrangements with V and J assigned. Such tables are incomplete; in checked studies, under half of the missing clones stem from an unresolved V gene, and the remainder is unexplained. The V and J calls and the clone size are those of that table, but D and trimming were determined from the DNA. The sample data list approximately 120,000 clones, and around 92% of these were observed just once. The top ten constitute 4.2% of the sample.

From V the trimming removes 2 bases and from J it removes 2 bases, while the gene matches leave 19 bases of the junction unaccounted for. From its cysteine to its phenylalanine, the CDR3 spans 21 amino acids. Just the 63-base CDR3 DNA is kept, in frame starting at base 1. The germline V gene encodes CDR1 MNHEY and CDR2 SVGEGT. This entry is derived from a study of T cell responses to AZD1222 COVID-19 vaccine (dated by TCRdb to the early 2020s). For the wider study: AZD1222 recipients whose second dose came at about 4 weeks and those whose second dose came at about 12 weeks were combined into one group, since spike-specific TCR depth and breadth did not differ between the two schedules. A total of about 250 trial participants underwent TCR sequencing, of whom 207 had received two doses of AZD1222 and approximately 25 had received two doses of the MenACWY control vaccine. Trial participants were enrolled by age into 18-55, 56-69 and 70-plus year subgroups, with around 150, 28 and 57 TCR-sequenced participants respectively. Results the study describes overall, beyond this receptor: The 56-69-year group was small, and its depth increase did not reach significance, likely because of low power. Conclusions about previously exposed vaccinees are limited because only six or seven AZD1222 recipients were SARS-CoV-2 seropositive at baseline. Because no samples from the day 14 peak response were available, repertoires could be characterized only after the peak T cell response. Participants were mostly white British and included more females than males, and it was suggested by the authors that clonal diversity may have been underestimated. A significant rise in spike-specific TCR breadth and depth was observed after two AZD1222 doses relative to day 0 and relative to MenACWY recipients. Reportedly, close to half of the unique spike-specific TCRs recognized epitopes lying outside the regions that are mutated in the B.1.351 and B.1.1.7 variants. The whole spike protein was spanned by vaccine-associated CD4 TCRs, and dominant responses were seen in regions 160-218 and 743-854.

The sequence is built from TRBV6-2 or TRBV6-3 and TRBJ2-1; the central 9 bases match TRBD1. Here the sequenced sample was peripheral blood, taken on day 0 of AZD1222 vaccination. The clonotype comes from an adult in good health. The CDR3 protein: CASSYTPGQGGIAGTYNEQFF. The nucleotide sequence is TGTGCCAGCAGTTACACACCGGGACAGGGAGGGATAGCCGGCACCTACAATGAGCAGTTCTTC.